This TCR beta chain was recorded in a study of blood T cells in healthy people across ages (dated by TCRdb to between 2015 and 2017). For the wider study: In model experiments, roughly one uniquely barcoded TCR beta cDNA molecule per two T cells was captured by template switching. The study measured age-related changes in TCR beta repertoire diversity using deep sequencing normalized with unique cDNA molecular identifiers. To avoid experimental bias, donors of different ages were distributed randomly across sequencing lanes. The study analyzed two additional independent replicas of 1 million unique cDNA reads from the same blood draw for two donors, one aged 18 to 30 and one aged 80 or older. The donors were divided into four age groups: young (average around 17 years), middle-aged (roughly 42), aged (about 60) and long-lived (nearly 85).

The roughly 42 donors, aged 6 to 90 years, were systemically healthy Caucasian individuals from Russia. Each donor gave 8.5 to 10 milliliters of peripheral blood, collected into EDTA-treated Vacutainer tubes. Ficoll-Paque density-gradient centrifugation was used to isolate PBMCs, with at least 6 million obtained per sample. Total RNA, at least 6 micrograms per sample, was extracted from PBMCs with Trizol reagent. For every donor, flow cytometry on a PBMC aliquot measured the percentage of naive CD45RAhigh/CD27high T cells. A note on this clonotype: No cognate antigen has been identified for it. The input lacks base qualities; no much larger clone sits a single base away.

Via the germline V gene (reference sequence), CDR1 is DFQATT and CDR2 SNEGSKA. From the cysteine up to the phenylalanine, the CDR3 has a length of 15 residues. Only the CDR3 part of the read is kept: 45 bases, read in frame from the first base. Relative to germline, V is 4 bases shorter and J is 2 bases shorter, with 12 bases between their ends. The investigation overall reported the following: Because profiling used bulk unsorted PBMCs, naive and antigen-experienced compartments could not be compared conclusively. Observed TCR beta diversity correlated strongly with the percentage of naive T cells measured by flow cytometry. Compared with the aged group, more naive CD4+ T cells, fewer expanded clones and increased TCR diversity were shown by the long-lived group, suggesting age selection. Donor CMV infection status was unknown, potentially confounding age-related changes in expanded clonotypes. Total diversity estimates from one million sequenced T cells were considered lower bounds and underestimates. As age increased, observed TCR beta diversity per million T cells dropped in a roughly linear way, and a significant reduction was already evident by age around 41.

Library prep was done by 5' RACE. The second PCR ran for about 6 to 12 cycles and used a J-beta primer mix along with a sample-barcoded 5' primer. Each TCR beta cDNA molecule received a unique molecular identifier from a template-switch 5' adaptor carrying 12 random nucleotides. Each sample yielded at least 2.5 million CDR3-containing paired-end reads. First-strand cDNA was synthesized from all RNA with the Mint cDNA synthesis kit, primed by a TRBC-specific oligonucleotide. All cDNA was treated with uracil-DNA glycosylase and then went through a first 18-cycle PCR with the universal primers M1SS and BC2_uni_R. The original pipeline was this. Each sample was normalized by randomly selecting 1 million high-quality reads, each carrying a distinct molecular identifier. Instead of being binned into consensus sequences, reads that shared molecular identifiers were thrown out. CDR3 identification, clonotype clustering and error correction used MiTCR with a Q25 quality threshold and the strictest error-elimination algorithm. A nonparametric unseen species model with Euler transformation was used to estimate a lower bound on total TCR beta diversity. The public reads were quality trimmed at Q25 with fastp and then assembled into clones with MiXCR by TCRdb, keeping productive beta chains. Records with the same CDR3 protein are collapsed into one entry carrying the most frequent genes and DNA. None of the V and J calls come from the authors' own analysis; TCRdb made them. The sample yields 1.5 million to 2 million distinct CDR3 sequences; around 42% were counted once. 23% of the sample lies in the top ten.

The TCR comes from a human donor in good health. Sequencing used blood. Recombination connected TRBV20-1 to TRBJ2-6; D gene: possibly TRBD1, on 5 matching bases. The nucleotide sequence reads TGCAGTGCTACAATTCCAGGGCCTGGGGCCAACGTCCTGACTTTC. Its coded protein is CSATIPGPGANVLTF.